This T cell receptor beta chain was retrieved from a study of beta chain features in type 1 diabetes. Stem cell-like memory, regulatory, central memory and naive CD4+ cells were sorted via CD45RO/CCR7/CD25/CD127/CD95/CD27. Expressed TCRB transcripts were sequenced because the isolated RNA had all been reverse transcribed beforehand. Data came from immunoSEQ multiplex PCR; TCRdb stores just in-frame clones and leaves some out. This table holds some 45,000 clones, 65% to 70% found once. With regard to this clone: Its target is not known.

Notes on the study in general: People with Type 1 diabetes carried modestly yet significantly shorter TCRB CDR3s in all four CD4+ subsets. Within patients, naive, central memory and Treg TCRB repertoires seemed more similar than within healthy donors. The question left open here concerned HLA type influencing TCRB rearrangement.

The sequencing sample was made of Tregs from blood. The sequence derives from a woman between 18 and 30 years old with type 1 diabetes.

This CDR3 reads CASSPIAVPRRDTQYF. The CDR3 DNA reads as TGTGCCAGCTCACCTATCGCAGTCCCTCGGAGGGATACGCAGTATTTT. The chain joins TRBV18 to TRBJ2-3; a possible D gene is TRBD2 (5 bases). This CDR3 has 16 residues. V lost 3 bases to trimming and J lost 6 bases, with 19 bases between them. Germline CDR1 KGHSH, CDR2 LQKENI.